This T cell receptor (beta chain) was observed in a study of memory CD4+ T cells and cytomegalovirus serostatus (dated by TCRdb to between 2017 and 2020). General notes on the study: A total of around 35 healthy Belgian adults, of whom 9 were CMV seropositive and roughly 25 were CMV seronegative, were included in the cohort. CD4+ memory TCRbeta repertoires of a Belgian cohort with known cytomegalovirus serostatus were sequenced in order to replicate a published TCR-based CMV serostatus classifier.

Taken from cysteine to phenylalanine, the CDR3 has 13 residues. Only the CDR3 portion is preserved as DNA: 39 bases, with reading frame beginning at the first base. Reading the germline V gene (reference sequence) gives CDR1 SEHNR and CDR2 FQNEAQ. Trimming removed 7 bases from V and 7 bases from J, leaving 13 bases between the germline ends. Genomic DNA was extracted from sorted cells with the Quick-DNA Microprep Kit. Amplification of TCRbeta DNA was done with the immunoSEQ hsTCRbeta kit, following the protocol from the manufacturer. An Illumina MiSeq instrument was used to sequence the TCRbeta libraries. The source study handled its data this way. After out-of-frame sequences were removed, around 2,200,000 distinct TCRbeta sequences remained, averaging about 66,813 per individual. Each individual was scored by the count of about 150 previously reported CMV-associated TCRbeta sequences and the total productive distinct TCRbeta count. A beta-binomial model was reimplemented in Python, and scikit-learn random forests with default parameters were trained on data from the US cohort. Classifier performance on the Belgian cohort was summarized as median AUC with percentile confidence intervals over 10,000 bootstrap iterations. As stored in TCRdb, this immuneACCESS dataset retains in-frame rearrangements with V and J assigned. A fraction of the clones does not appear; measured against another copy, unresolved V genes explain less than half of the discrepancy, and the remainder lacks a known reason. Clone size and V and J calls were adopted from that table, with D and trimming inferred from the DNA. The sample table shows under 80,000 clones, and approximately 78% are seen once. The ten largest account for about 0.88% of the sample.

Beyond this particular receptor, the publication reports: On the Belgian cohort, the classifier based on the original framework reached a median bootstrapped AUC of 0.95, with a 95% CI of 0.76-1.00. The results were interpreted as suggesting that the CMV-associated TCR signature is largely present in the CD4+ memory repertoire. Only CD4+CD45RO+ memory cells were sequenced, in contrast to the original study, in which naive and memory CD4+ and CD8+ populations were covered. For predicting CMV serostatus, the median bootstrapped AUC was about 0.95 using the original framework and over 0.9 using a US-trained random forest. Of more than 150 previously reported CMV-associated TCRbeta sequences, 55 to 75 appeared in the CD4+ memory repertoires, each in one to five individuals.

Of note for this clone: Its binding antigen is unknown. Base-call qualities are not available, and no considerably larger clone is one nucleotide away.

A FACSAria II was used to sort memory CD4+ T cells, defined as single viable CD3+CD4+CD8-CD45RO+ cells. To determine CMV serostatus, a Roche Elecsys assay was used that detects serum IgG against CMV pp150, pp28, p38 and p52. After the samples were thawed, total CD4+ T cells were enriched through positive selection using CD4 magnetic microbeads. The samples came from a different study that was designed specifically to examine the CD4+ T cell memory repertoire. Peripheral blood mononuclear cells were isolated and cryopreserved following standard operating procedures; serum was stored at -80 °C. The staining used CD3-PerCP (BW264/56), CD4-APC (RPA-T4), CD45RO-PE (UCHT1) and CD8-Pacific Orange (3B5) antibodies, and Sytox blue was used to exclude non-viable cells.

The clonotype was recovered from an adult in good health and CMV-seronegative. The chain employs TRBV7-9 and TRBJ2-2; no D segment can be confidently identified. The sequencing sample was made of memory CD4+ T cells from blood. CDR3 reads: CASIHTNDGELFF. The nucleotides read TGTGCCAGCATCCACACGAATGACGGGGAGCTGTTTTTT.